Below, 22 T cell receptor beta chains from the same sample are listed, as sequenced in a study of shared clonotypes between healthy human individuals. Clones were read by immunoSEQ multiplex PCR, and TCRdb kept only the in-frame ones, dropping some. This table has fewer than 850,000 clones, around 91% appearing once. Sequencing used memory CD8+ T cells from PBMCs. The sample's subset: CD45RO+ cells pooled with CCR7-negative TemRA cells. Source of these receptors: a man aged 18 to 30 in good health. Some clones in this sample may be carry-over from other donors' samples.

The chain couples TRBV7-8 to TRBJ1-3; D gene unclear. V was shortened by 4 bases and J by 1 base, with 8 bases between the two germline ends. Germline CDR1 reads SGHVS; CDR2 reads FQNEAQ. This CDR3 has 14 amino acids. In DNA, the CDR3 is TGTGCCAGCAGCTCATGGCGGTCTGGAAACACCATATATTTT. Translation: CASSSWRSGNTIYF.

The chain joins TRBV5-1 to TRBJ1-4, with 8 bases aligning to TRBD1. The CDR3 is 19 amino acids. Germline V gene sequence: CDR1 SGHRS, CDR2 YFSETQ. Trimming cost V 0 bases and J 6 bases; bases outside gene matches: 16. The CDR3 spells CASSLAGTGRNLAYEKLFF. In nucleotides, the CDR3 is TGCGCCAGCAGCTTGGCCGGGACAGGACGCAATTTAGCCTATGAAAAACTGTTTTTT.

V usage is TRBV5-1 and J usage is TRBJ1-1; D gene uncertain. The V and J ends lost 0 bases and 4 bases respectively, with 10 bases between them. The length of the CDR3 is 14 residues. Germline CDR1 reads SGHRS; CDR2 reads YFSETQ. Here the CDR3 reads CASSLDRGRTEAFF. In DNA, the CDR3 is TGCGCCAGCAGCTTGGATCGGGGTCGCACTGAAGCTTTCTTT.

This clone was detected once. This likely stems from a read error, as it lies one base from a far larger clone. The gene calls are TRBV27 and TRBJ2-2; D unclear. The germline V gene encodes CDR1 MNHEY and CDR2 SMNVEV (reference sequence). This CDR3 is built from 11 residues. Trimming shortened V by 7 bases and J by 3 bases, and 3 bases separated the two germline ends. In nucleotides, the CDR3 is TGTGCCAGCACGGACACCGGGGAGCTGTTTTTT. It codes for CASTDTGELFF.

The chain couples TRBV27 to TRBJ1-1; a possible D gene is TRBD1 (5 bases). Trimming left V 3 bases short and J 2 bases short, with 10 bases between. The CDR3 extends over 14 amino acids. CDR1 is MNHEY, CDR2 SMNVEV, per germline (reference sequence). The CDR3 sequence is CASSFGGVNTEAFF. The CDR3 DNA sequence: TGTGCCAGCAGTTTCGGGGGAGTAAACACTGAAGCTTTCTTT.

The genes are TRBV9 and TRBJ2-1; D is unresolved. The CDR3 consists of 12 residues. Germline assignment: CDR1 SGDLS and CDR2 YYNGEE. The germline V and J ends were trimmed by 4 bases and 10 bases, with 12 bases remaining between them. CDR3 DNA sequence: TGTGCCAGCAGCACTACGTGGGCAGAGCAGTTCTTC. Amino acid sequence: CASSTTWAEQFF.

The CDR3 nucleotides are TGTGCCAGCAGCTCGCTCAGGGAAAGGGCCTACAATGAGCAGTTCTTC. Amino acid sequence: CASSSLRERAYNEQFF. This rearrangement joins TRBV5-6 to TRBJ2-1, with D perhaps matching TRBD1 (5 bases). The germline V and J ends were trimmed by 3 bases and 2 bases, with 15 bases remaining between them. CDR3 length: 16 amino acids. Germline V CDR1 and CDR2: SGHDT, YYEEEE.

The chain recombines TRBV5-5 with TRBJ1-1, with unresolved D. This CDR3 comprises 13 residues. Deletions cut 1 base from V and 3 bases from J, with 7 bases between. Germline CDR1 SGHKS, CDR2 YYEKEE (reference sequence). This CDR3 is CASSLSEYTEAFF. In DNA, the CDR3 is TGTGCCAGCAGCTTGTCGGAGTACACTGAAGCTTTCTTT. Based on the CDR3 plus reference TRBV5-5 and TRBJ1-1, the full variable domain is DAGVTQSPTHLIKTRGQQVTLRCSPISGHKSVSWYQQVLGQGPQFIFQYYEKEERGRGNFPDRFSARQFPNYSSELNVNALLLGDSALYLCASSLSEYTEAFFGQGTRLTVV.

This chain joins TRBV2 and TRBJ2-5, with D possibly matching TRBD1 (5 bases). V lost 7 bases and J lost 2, with 8 bases in between. Germline values: CDR1 SNHLY, CDR2 FYNNEI. The CDR3 loop spans 12 amino acids. This CDR3 reads CASTGSQETQYF. The CDR3 nucleotides are TGTGCCAGCACAGGGTCACAAGAGACCCAGTACTTC. Drawing the rest from reference TRBV2 and TRBJ2-5, the complete variable domain is EPEVTQTPSHQVTQMGQEVILRCVPISNHLYFYWYRQILGQKVEFLVSFYNNEISEKSEIFDDQFSVERPDGSNFTLKIRSTKLEDSAMYFCASTGSQETQYFGPGTRLLVL.

The chain is built from TRBV7-8 and TRBJ2-5; 7 bases fit TRBD1. The CDR3 totals 15 residues. The germline CDR1 and CDR2 sequences are SGHVS and FQNEAQ. After removal of 1 base from V and 2 bases from J, the junction contained 4 bases not matched to a gene. The CDR3 coding sequence is TGTGCCAGCAGCTTAGGGGGACAGCTTCAAGAGACCCAGTACTTC. It specifies CASSLGGQLQETQYF.

V gene TRBV4-1 combines with J gene TRBJ2-7, with D perhaps matching TRBD1 (5 bases). Between the trimmed V and J ends, which lost 1 base and 1 base, there was a span of 14 bases. The CDR3 consists of 16 residues. Germline values: CDR1 MGHRA, CDR2 YSYEKL. In DNA, the CDR3 is TGCGCCAGCAGCCAAGGGGCAGGGTCGGTATCCTACGAGCAGTACTTC. Its protein product is CASSQGAGSVSYEQYF.

The CDR3 DNA is TGTGCCAGCCTTGACAGAGAAAACACCGGGGAGCTGTTTTTT. This gives the protein CASLDRENTGELFF. This chain uses TRBV27 with TRBJ2-2; maybe TRBD1 (5 bases). Germline lookup yields CDR1 MNHEY and CDR2 SMNVEV (reference sequence). V shed 8 bases and J shed 2 bases, with 12 bases lying between them. The CDR3 length is 14 residues.

This chain connects TRBV5-6 to TRBJ1-4; 9 bases map to TRBD1. CDR1 is SGHDT and CDR2 is YYEEEE in the germline V gene. V was clipped by 0 bases and J by 11 bases; unmatched bases: 5. The CDR3 loop spans 14 amino acids. The CDR3 DNA reads as TGTGCCAGCAGCTTGGGGACAGGGGTGGCGAAACTGTTTTTT. Translation gives CASSLGTGVAKLFF.

The genes are TRBV5-6 and TRBJ2-1, with 7 bases identical to TRBD2. The V gene's germline CDR1 is SGHDT and CDR2 YYEEEE. V shed 0 bases, J shed 5 bases, and the junction held 5 bases outside the gene matches. The CDR3 is made up of 15 amino acids. CDR3: CASSLGEGGNNEQFF. CDR3 DNA sequence: TGTGCCAGCAGCTTGGGGGAGGGCGGAAACAATGAGCAGTTCTTC.

The chain is built from TRBV10-3 and TRBJ1-3; D is uncertain. Trimming took off 10 bases at V and 4 bases at J, with 17 bases between the two ends. The CDR3 has 14 residues. The germline CDR1 and CDR2 sequences are ENHRY and SYGVKD. CDR3 sequence (DNA): TGTGCCACCAGCTTCGGGGTGGCGGGAAACACCATATATTTT. This encodes CATSFGVAGNTIYF.

This clone occurred once. A read error may account for a junction end that differs from germline. J is TRBJ1-1 and V is TRBV5-4; D gene uncertain. The CDR3 is 15 residues long. Germline values: CDR1 SGHNT, CDR2 YYREEE (reference sequence). CDR3 bases: TGTGCCAGCAGCCAAGGTGGGCGCGATCATGGGGAAGCTTTTTTT. Its translation: CASSQGGRDHGEAFF.

The CDR3 nucleotides are TGTGCCATCAGTGGGGAGATCCGGGGGAACTATGGCTACACCTTC. Its translation: CAISGEIRGNYGYTF. The chain joins TRBV10-3 to TRBJ1-2; D is perhaps TRBD1 (5 bases). Germline lookup yields CDR1 ENHRY and CDR2 SYGVKD. The CDR3 runs 15 residues. Trimming removed 4 bases at V and 2 bases at J, with 14 bases between.

This chain connects TRBV5-8 to TRBJ2-5, with TRBD1 matching over 9 bases. The CDR3 has 15 residues. Germline V gene lookup returns CDR1 SGHTS and CDR2 YDEGEE. V lost 4 bases, J lost 4 bases, and 8 bases stayed unmatched. The CDR3 here is CASSQGQGPLETQYF. CDR3 sequence (DNA): TGTGCCAGCAGCCAGGGACAGGGCCCCCTAGAGACCCAGTACTTC.

In the case of this clone: Germline and junction disagree at one end, which may indicate a read error. The chain is built from TRBV15 and TRBJ2-2; D is uncertain. The germline CDR1 and CDR2 sequences are LNHNV and YYDKDF (reference sequence). CDR3 length: 13 amino acids. The CDR3 DNA is TGTGCCACCAGCAGTGGGAACGCCGGGGAGCTGTTTTTT. Translation: CATSSGNAGELFF.

This clone was found once. J is TRBJ2-2 and V is TRBV14; D is undetermined. The CDR3 contains 13 residues. V lost 2 bases and J lost 3, with 4 bases in between. CDR1 SGHDN and CDR2 FVKESK come from the germline V gene. Here the CDR3 DNA reads TGTGCCAGCAGCCAAAGTTACACCGGGGAGCTGTTTTTT. This translates into CASSQSYTGELFF.

This sequence joins TRBV7-9 and TRBJ1-1; D is unclear. V was trimmed by 5 bases and J by 4 bases, leaving 17 bases between them. Germline V gene lookup returns CDR1 SEHNR and CDR2 FQNEAQ (reference sequence). This CDR3 region has 15 residues. CDR3 DNA sequence: TGTGCCAGCAGCCCCGCGGGATCTTCGGGCACTGAAGCTTTCTTT. Amino acid sequence: CASSPAGSSGTEAFF.

The chain combines TRBV7-2 with TRBJ2-1; tentative D call: TRBD1 (5 bases). V lost 4 bases, J lost 0 bases, and 13 bases lay in between. The germline V gene encodes CDR1 SGHTA and CDR2 FQGNSA. The CDR3 runs to 16 residues. CDR3 region: CASSYFVGPSYNEQFF. The CDR3 region has the DNA TGTGCCAGCAGCTATTTCGTGGGGCCCTCCTACAATGAGCAGTTCTTC.